The text below deals with one T cell receptor beta chain. The data originate from a study of blood T cell repertoires in COVID-19. The method was immunoSEQ multiplex PCR; TCRdb's version includes in-frame clones alone and lacks a portion of them. The table lists about 51,000 clones, about 86% of them singletons. CDR1 and CDR2 (germline): SGHRS, YFSETQ. The CDR3 is 14 amino acids. Trimming removed 2 bases at V and 5 bases at J, with 13 bases between. This sequence joins TRBV5-1 and TRBJ2-5; D not resolved. The sample consisted of peripheral blood. This clonotype was sampled from a man older than 75 with active COVID-19. The CDR3 DNA reads as TGCGCCAGCAGCTTAAGATCCGTCCGGGAGACCCAGTACTTC. Translating it yields CASSLRSVRETQYF.